The source of this T cell receptor (beta chain) is a study of control samples from healthy donors and cancer patients. Data came from immunoSEQ multiplex PCR; TCRdb stores just in-frame clones and leaves some out. Of about 100,000 clones in the sample, more than 75% were seen once. The ends lost 6 bases at V and 3 bases at J; junction bases unmatched: 3. CDR1 is MNHEY, CDR2 SVGAGI, per germline. The CDR3 loop spans 14 amino acids. The chain has TRBV6-5 and TRBJ2-2; TRBD1 agrees at 8 bases. The source material was blood. The clonotype comes from a woman in her 50s in good health. The DNA of the CDR3 is TGTGCCAGCAGAACGGACAGGGACACCGGGGAGCTGTTTTTT. This encodes CASRTDRDTGELFF.